The clone carrying this TCR beta chain was detected only a few times. The sample belongs to a study of identical twins. In TCRdb, the 5' RACE reads were re-called with MiXCR into one record per CDR3 protein. This table holds over 500,000 distinct CDR3 sequences, about 20% found once. The CDR3 contains 13 residues. With 2 bases removed from V and 8 bases from J, the gap between germline ends came to 7 bases. Per germline, CDR1 LGHDT and CDR2 YNNKEL (reference sequence). A further study also used this sample, focusing on T cells expressing NK-cell markers. As that report states: Sorted CD3+CD56+NKG2C+, CD3+CD56+NKG2C- and CD3+CD56-NKG2C+ T cells provided the TCR beta repertoires. Eight donors were sequenced, seven testing HCMV-seropositive and one testing seronegative. Of the CD8+ T cells in more than five donors, about 1.0-7.0% belonged to dominant NKG2C+ clonotypes. Similarly, these clonotypes led the CD3+CD56-NKG2C+ fraction as well in several donors.

The chain employs TRBV3-1 and TRBJ1-6; D gene ambiguous. Sequencing was done on a sample of CD4+ T cells sorted from blood. The TCR comes from a woman under 30 in good health. The CDR3 loop is CASSQLMYSPLHF. The CDR3 DNA is TGTGCCAGCAGCCAACTTATGTATTCACCCCTCCACTTT.